These 19 T cell receptor beta chains originate from one sample sequenced in a study of Ad26.COV2.S vaccination and SARS-CoV-2 variants. This table comes from immunoSEQ multiplex PCR, and its TCRdb copy is limited to in-frame clones, with some not included. Among about 680,000 clones listed, 89% were seen once. Treatment noted: 19 received Ad26.COV2.S at low or high dose, single or two shots; a few received placebo; per-sample allocation not given. Samples were taken on day 63 after the first vaccine or placebo injection. The material was peripheral blood, obtained in a trial of Ad26.COV2.S vaccine versus placebo. The receptors were sampled from a person aged 18-60 years who received the Ad26.COV2.S COVID-19 vaccine or a placebo.

This rearrangement joins TRBV29-1 to TRBJ2-1, with 9 bases lining up with TRBD1. In germline, CDR1 is SQVTM, CDR2 ANQGSEA. V was pared by 3 bases and J by 6 bases, with 12 bases of the junction left unmatched. This CDR3 spans 16 amino acids. As DNA, the CDR3 is TGCAGCGTTGAGGATCGACAGGGGGTCTTACGCAATGAGCAGTTCTTC. Amino acids: CSVEDRQGVLRNEQFF.

The chain joins TRBV2 to TRBJ2-1, with D perhaps TRBD1 (6 bases). V lost 7 bases, J lost 9 bases, and 10 bases lay in between. Germline lookup yields CDR1 SNHLY and CDR2 FYNNEI. CDR3 length equals 11 residues. CDR3 nucleotide sequence: TGTGCCAGCACCCGAGGGGGTGAGCAGTTCTTC. Translation: CASTRGGEQFF.

This chain connects TRBV3-1 (or the pseudogene TRBV3-2) to TRBJ1-6, with D possibly TRBD1 on 5 matching bases. Trimming removed 4 bases at V and 6 bases at J, with 19 bases between. In germline, CDR1 is LGHDT, CDR2 YNNKEL (reference sequence). The CDR3 extends over 17 amino acids. The DNA of the CDR3 is TGTGCCAGCAGCCGAGGGGCGCAGGGTTTTAGTAATTCACCCCTCCACTTT. It encodes CASSRGAQGFSNSPLHF.

This clone was detected once. The V gene is TRBV3-1 (or the pseudogene TRBV3-2), the J gene TRBJ1-1; D is ambiguous. The length of the CDR3 is 15 residues. Looked up from germline, CDR1 is LGHDT and CDR2 is YNNKEL (reference sequence). Trimming took 3 bases from V and 0 from J, leaving 11 bases between them. In DNA form, the CDR3 reads TGTGCCAGCAGCCAGTGGGGTGGGGTGAACACTGAAGCTTTCTTT. It specifies CASSQWGGVNTEAFF.

The V and J genes are TRBV27 and TRBJ2-7; maybe TRBD1 (6 bases). Trimming cost V 8 bases and J 2 bases, with 19 bases left between them. This CDR3 has 15 residues. Germline loops: CDR1 MNHEY, CDR2 SMNVEV (reference sequence). CDR3 DNA sequence: TGTGCCAGCCGAAACTCAGGGGTAAGCACCTACGAGCAGTACTTC. It specifies CASRNSGVSTYEQYF.

This chain uses TRBV18 with TRBJ1-2, with a weak D call TRBD1 (6 bases). The germline CDR1 and CDR2 sequences are KGHSH and LQKENI. CDR3 length equals 14 residues. Deletions cut 2 bases from V and 5 bases from J, with 12 bases between. CDR3 nucleotide sequence: TGTGCCAGCTCACCAGATAAGGGGGAATATGGCTACACCTTC. This translates into CASSPDKGEYGYTF.

The V and J genes are TRBV19 and TRBJ2-7, with 9 nucleotides matching TRBD1. The germline V gene has CDR1 LNHDA and CDR2 SQIVND (reference sequence). V shed 5 bases and J 2 bases; nucleotides not matched to a gene: 7. CDR3 length equals 15 residues. The CDR3 DNA follows: TGTGCCAGTAGTTCAATGACAGGGGGGGCCTACGAGCAGTACTTC. It translates to CASSSMTGGAYEQYF. Drawing the rest from reference TRBV19 and TRBJ2-7, the complete variable domain is DGGITQSPKYLFRKEGQNVTLSCEQNLNHDAMYWYRQDPGQGLRLIYYSQIVNDFQKGDIAEGYSVSREKKESFPLTVTSAQKNPTAFYLCASSSMTGGAYEQYFGPGTRLTVT.

This chain joins TRBV12-3 or TRBV12-4 and TRBJ1-1; no firm D call. V lost 4 bases, J lost 4 bases, and 10 bases lay in between. This CDR3 has 13 amino acids. Here the CDR3 DNA reads TGTGCCAGCAGTTCGTTGGGTCCCACTGAAGCTTTCTTT. Translation: CASSSLGPTEAFF.

This clone was seen a single time. J is TRBJ2-7 and V is TRBV7-2; D unclear. The CDR3 sequence is 15 residues long. With 2 bases removed from V and 0 bases from J, the gap between germline ends came to 11 bases. The germline CDR1 and CDR2 sequences are SGHTA and FQGNSA. The CDR3, as DNA: TGTGCCAGCAGCTTATCTCCTACTTCCTCCTACGAGCAGTACTTC. Its translation: CASSLSPTSSYEQYF. The entire variable domain, with the rest obtained from reference TRBV7-2 and TRBJ2-7, is as follows: GAGVSQSPSNKVTEKGKDVELRCDPISGHTALYWYRQSLGQGLEFLIYFQGNSAPDKSGLPSDRFSAERTGGSVSTLTIQRTQQEDSAVYLCASSLSPTSSYEQYFGPGTRLTVT.

The chain joins TRBV5-1 to TRBJ2-7, with 10 bases aligning to TRBD1. V lost 4 bases and J lost 3; bases outside the gene matches: 10. The CDR3 length is 16 residues. Per the germline V gene, CDR1 is SGHRS and CDR2 is YFSETQ. The CDR3 DNA follows: TGCGCCAGCAGCAGATTAACGGGACAGGGGTTCTACGAGCAGTACTTC. This translates into CASSRLTGQGFYEQYF. Full variable domain (missing parts from reference TRBV5-1 and TRBJ2-7): KAGVTQTPRYLIKTRGQQVTLSCSPISGHRSVSWYQQTPGQGLQFLFEYFSETQRNKGNFPGRFSGRQFSNSRSEMNVSTLELGDSALYLCASSRLTGQGFYEQYFGPGTRLTVT.

This clone was observed a single time. The gene calls are TRBV10-3 and TRBJ2-2; no clear D. The V and J ends lost 2 bases and 4 bases respectively, with 11 bases between them. CDR1 is ENHRY, CDR2 SYGVKD, per germline. The CDR3 totals 15 residues. CDR3 sequence (DNA): TGTGCCATCAGTGAGGGCCAAAGAATCACCGGGGAGCTGTTTTTT. This codes for CAISEGQRITGELFF.

The V gene is TRBV24-1, the J gene TRBJ2-2; 9 bases fit TRBD1. Germline V gives CDR1 KGHDR, CDR2 SFDVKD. The CDR3 covers 15 residues. The V gene end was trimmed by 9 bases and the J gene end by 0 bases; junction bases not matched to a gene: 4. The CDR3 DNA sequence: TGTGCCACCGCAACAGGGGGCCCGAACACCGGGGAGCTGTTTTTT. It encodes CATATGGPNTGELFF.

The chain employs TRBV10-3 and TRBJ2-3, with TRBD1 as a possible D gene (5 bases). Trimming stripped 4 bases from V and 1 base from J, with 12 bases between. CDR3 length: 15 residues. Germline values: CDR1 ENHRY, CDR2 SYGVKD. The CDR3, as DNA: TGTGCCATCAGTGTAGGGGATAGGGGCACAGATACGCAGTATTTT. Its translation: CAISVGDRGTDTQYF.

CDR3 in amino acids: CASSVAGTGGGYGYTF. CDR3 nucleotide sequence: TGTGCCAGCAGCGTAGCAGGGACAGGGGGCGGTTATGGCTACACCTTC. The chain employs TRBV9 and TRBJ1-2; 12 bases fit TRBD1. This CDR3 contains 16 residues. V trimming: 0 bases; J trimming: 5 bases; junction bases outside the gene matches: 5. CDR1 is SGDLS and CDR2 is YYNGEE in the germline V gene.

The rearrangement links TRBV3-1 (or the pseudogene TRBV3-2) to TRBJ2-1; D call uncertain. Trimming removed 2 bases at V and 0 bases at J, with 14 bases between. This CDR3 comprises 17 residues. Germline CDR1 LGHDT, CDR2 YNNKEL (reference sequence). CDR3 nucleotides: TGTGCCAGCAGCCAAATTTCCGGTACGAGCTCCTACAATGAGCAGTTCTTC. Translated, it gives CASSQISGTSSYNEQFF.

This clone was detected once. The V and J genes are TRBV19 and TRBJ2-1; D ambiguous. The CDR3 is 14 residues long. Germline-derived CDR1 and CDR2 are LNHDA and SQIVND (reference sequence). Trimming stripped 1 base from V and 0 bases from J, with 4 bases between. CDR3 nucleotide sequence: TGTGCCAGTAGTATAGCGTCCTCCTACAATGAGCAGTTCTTC. It specifies CASSIASSYNEQFF.

This clone was seen a single time. The V call is TRBV6-5, the J call TRBJ1-5; no firm D call. With 2 bases removed from V and 2 bases from J, the gap between germline ends came to 10 bases. The CDR3 has 15 amino acids. CDR1 and CDR2 (germline): MNHEY, SVGAGI. In nucleotides, the CDR3 is TGTGCCAGCAGTTACGGATCCCCCGGCAATCAGCCCCAGCATTTT. This sequence encodes CASSYGSPGNQPQHF.

V and J are TRBV3-1 (or the pseudogene TRBV3-2) and TRBJ2-2; a weak D match, TRBD2 (5 bases). V dropped 0 bases and J dropped 7 bases, with 18 bases sitting between them. The CDR3 runs 17 residues. Germline V gene lookup returns CDR1 LGHDT and CDR2 YNNKEL (reference sequence). The CDR3 here is CASSQDAGPSFDGELFF. In nucleotides, the CDR3 is TGTGCCAGCAGCCAAGATGCTGGCCCTAGCTTTGACGGGGAGCTGTTTTTT.

The chain joins TRBV29-1 to TRBJ2-6; D gene unclear. CDR3 size: 12 residues. The V end lost 6 bases, the J end lost 4 bases, and 7 bases lay between the germline ends. Germline CDR1 reads SQVTM; CDR2 reads ANQGSEA. The CDR3: CSVPTGANVLTF. For the CDR3, the DNA is TGCAGCGTACCGACAGGGGCCAACGTCCTGACTTTC.